Below are 8 T cell receptor beta chains sequenced from a single sample in a study of blood T cell repertoires in COVID-19. The table came from immunoSEQ multiplex PCR; TCRdb's copy has only in-frame clones and leaves some out. The profile shows some 500,000 clones, approximately 88% of them singletons. Source material: peripheral blood. These receptor sequences come from a woman in her fifties or sixties with COVID-19, enrolled during active disease.

In this sample, this clone turned up once. The chain has TRBV6-5 and TRBJ2-5, with 7 positions matching TRBD1. Germline trimming cut 0 bases from V and 4 bases from J; bases unmatched to any gene: 2. The CDR3 sequence is 14 residues long. CDR1 is MNHEY, CDR2 SVGAGI, per germline. The CDR3 loop is CASSYSYRGETQYF. In DNA form, the CDR3 reads TGTGCCAGCAGTTACTCTTACAGGGGAGAGACCCAGTACTTC.

The rearrangement links TRBV19 to TRBJ1-4; no definite D call. The CDR3 contains 17 residues. CDR1 LNHDA and CDR2 SQIVND come from the germline V gene (reference sequence). The V and J ends lost 5 bases and 0 bases respectively, with 16 bases between them. The CDR3 nucleotides are TGTGCCAGTAGTCATAGCATCAGTGGCGCAACTAATGAAAAACTGTTTTTT. As protein: CASSHSISGATNEKLFF.

The chain employs TRBV3-1 (or the pseudogene TRBV3-2) and TRBJ2-1, with D perhaps TRBD2 (5 bases). CDR1 and CDR2 (germline): LGHDT, YNNKEL (reference sequence). There are 17 residues in the CDR3. V was pared by 1 base and J by 0 bases, with 13 bases between. The CDR3 sequence: CASSQGKRRSSYNEQFF. As DNA, the CDR3 is TGTGCCAGCAGCCAAGGAAAGCGGCGGAGCTCCTACAATGAGCAGTTCTTC.

The chain is built from TRBV5-1 and TRBJ1-6, with D uncertain. V lost 0 bases, J lost 8 bases, and 15 bases lay in between. Germline-derived CDR1 and CDR2 are SGHRS and YFSETQ. CDR3 length: 16 amino acids. CDR3: CASSLDPPGIDSPLHF. As DNA, the CDR3 is TGCGCCAGCAGCTTGGATCCCCCCGGGATCGATTCACCCCTCCACTTT.

This chain links TRBV2 with TRBJ2-7; 7 bases are a match to TRBD1. The germline V gene has CDR1 SNHLY and CDR2 FYNNEI. The CDR3 is 15 amino acids. J lost 0 bases, V lost 5 bases, and 7 bases had no gene match. The chain's CDR3 is CASSHTGVTSYEQYF. In nucleotides, the CDR3 is TGTGCCAGCAGTCATACAGGGGTTACCTCCTACGAGCAGTACTTC.

The V call is TRBV6-5, the J call TRBJ1-5; 7 positions agree with TRBD1. With V trimmed by 5 bases and J by 7 bases, 5 bases remained unmatched. CDR1 and CDR2 (germline): MNHEY, SVGAGI. The CDR3 consists of 13 residues. CDR3 loop: CASSPQGWQPQHF. CDR3 DNA sequence: TGTGCCAGCAGTCCACAGGGGTGGCAGCCCCAGCATTTT.

V usage is TRBV9 and J usage is TRBJ1-6; no clear D gene. Trimming pared 0 bases from V and 7 bases from J, leaving 8 bases between. Germline loops: CDR1 SGDLS, CDR2 YYNGEE. CDR3 length: 14 residues. The CDR3 spells CASSVGPENSPLHF. CDR3 coding DNA: TGTGCCAGCAGCGTAGGGCCAGAAAATTCACCCCTCCACTTT.

V is TRBV19 and J is TRBJ1-2; D remains unclear. The V gene's germline CDR1 is LNHDA and CDR2 SQIVND (reference sequence). The CDR3 loop spans 16 amino acids. Trimming took off 0 bases at V and 2 bases at J, with 13 bases between the two ends. The DNA for the CDR3 is TGTGCCAGTAGTATAGATCGCCCCGACTCGAACTATGGCTACACCTTC. Amino acid sequence: CASSIDRPDSNYGYTF. The entire variable domain, with the rest obtained from reference TRBV19 and TRBJ1-2, is as follows: DGGITQSPKYLFRKEGQNVTLSCEQNLNHDAMYWYRQDPGQGLRLIYYSQIVNDFQKGDIAEGYSVSREKKESFPLTVTSAQKNPTAFYLCASSIDRPDSNYGYTFGSGTRLTVV.